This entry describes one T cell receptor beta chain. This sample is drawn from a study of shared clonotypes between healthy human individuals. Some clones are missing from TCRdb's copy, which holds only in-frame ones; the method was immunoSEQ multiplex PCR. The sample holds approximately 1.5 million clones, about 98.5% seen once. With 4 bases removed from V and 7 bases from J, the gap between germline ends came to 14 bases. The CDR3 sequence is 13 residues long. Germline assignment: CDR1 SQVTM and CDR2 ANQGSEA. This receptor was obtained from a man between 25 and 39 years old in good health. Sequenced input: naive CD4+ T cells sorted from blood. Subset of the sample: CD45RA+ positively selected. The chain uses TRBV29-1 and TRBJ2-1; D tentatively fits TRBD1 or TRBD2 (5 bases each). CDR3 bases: TGCAGCGTTGTGGGGACGCCCCAAAATGAGCAGTTCTTC. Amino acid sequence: CSVVGTPQNEQFF.